This T cell receptor (beta chain) came from a study of vaccination and CD4 T cells after COVID-19. Remarks on this clonotype: Its antigen is as yet unknown.

The sample's treatment: roughly 11-day PBMC culture with coronavirus spike peptide pools or control peptides (ViraFEST assay). First, ViraFEST expanded antigen-specific T cells with peptide pools, and next it sequenced the TCRs. The Oncomine TCR Beta short-read assay sequenced DNA from cultured CD4+ T cells. From the PCR reads, TCRdb called clonotypes with MiXCR, one entry per CDR3 protein. The table lists about 26,000 distinct CDR3 sequences, around three fifths of them singletons. CDR1 and CDR2 from the germline V gene are MNHNS and SASEGT. Trimming left V 6 bases short and J 4 bases short, with 22 bases between. This CDR3 spans 16 amino acids.

The TCR sequence derives from a human donor who had recovered from COVID-19. The rearrangement links TRBV6-1 to TRBJ2-7; D may be TRBD1 or TRBD2 (6 bases each). The material sequenced was CD4+ T cells from blood, cultured in vitro. This CDR3 is CASRPTGGRPGYEQYF. CDR3 bases: TGTGCCAGCAGGCCTACTGGGGGGCGGCCTGGTTACGAGCAGTACTTC.